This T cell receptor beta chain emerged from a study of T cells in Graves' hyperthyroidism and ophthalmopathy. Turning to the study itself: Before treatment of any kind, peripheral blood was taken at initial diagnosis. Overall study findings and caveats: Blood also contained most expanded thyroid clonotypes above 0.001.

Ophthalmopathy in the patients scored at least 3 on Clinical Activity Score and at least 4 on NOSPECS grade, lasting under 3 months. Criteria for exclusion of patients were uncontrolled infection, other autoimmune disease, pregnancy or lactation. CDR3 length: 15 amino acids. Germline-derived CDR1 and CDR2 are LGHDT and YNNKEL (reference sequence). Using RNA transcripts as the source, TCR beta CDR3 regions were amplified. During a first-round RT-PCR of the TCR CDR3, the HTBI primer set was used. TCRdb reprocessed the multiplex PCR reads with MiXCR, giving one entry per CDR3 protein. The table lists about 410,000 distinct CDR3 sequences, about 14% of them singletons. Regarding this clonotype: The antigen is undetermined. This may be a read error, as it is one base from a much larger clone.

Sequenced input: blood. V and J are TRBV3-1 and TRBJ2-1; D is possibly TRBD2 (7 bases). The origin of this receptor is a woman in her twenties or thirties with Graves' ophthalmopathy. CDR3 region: CTSTRMGGAWNEQFF. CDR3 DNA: TGTACCAGCACCAGAATGGGGGGGGCATGGAATGAGCAGTTCTTC.